This T cell receptor (beta chain) was documented in a study of blood T cell repertoires in COVID-19. Study details: Sites across the United States, Italy and Spain contributed samples from acute and convalescent COVID-19. PBMCs, B-cell-depleted T cells, or T cells provided the cDNA or gDNA that made up the material.

How the authors handled the data: Scientists estimated how many nucleated cells there were by amplifying reference gene primers. Repertoires were generated with immunoSEQ multiplex PCR, while TCRdb's copy carries only in-frame clones and drops some. V, J and clone size were drawn from that table, and D and trimming were deduced from the DNA. Found here are roughly 100,000 clones, 80% to 90% of them singletons; the top ten hold around 10%. Germline V gene sequence: CDR1 SGHRS, CDR2 YFSETQ. Trimming took off 4 bases at V and 2 bases at J, with 19 bases between the two ends. The CDR3 has 16 amino acids.

The genes are TRBV5-1 and TRBJ2-7; D possibly corresponds to TRBD1 (5 bases). This TCR was sampled from a man aged 80 or over with acute or convalescent COVID-19. The sample consisted of peripheral blood. The CDR3 is CASSQSPEKGAYEQYF. CDR3 DNA: TGCGCCAGCAGCCAGTCCCCCGAGAAAGGGGCCTACGAGCAGTACTTC.